This T cell receptor beta chain stems from a study of blood T cell repertoires in COVID-19. Study information: The United States, Italy and Spain were the sources of the acute and convalescent COVID-19 samples. Sample material is recorded as cDNA or gDNA derived from T cells, B-cell-depleted T cells, or PBMCs.

The germline CDR1 and CDR2 sequences are MNHEY and SMNVEV (reference sequence). This CDR3 contains 14 residues. Trimming stripped 6 bases from V and 0 bases from J, with 9 bases between. This clone was recorded once. Per the original data handling: Amplifying reference gene primers gave estimates of nucleated cell counts. This table comes from immunoSEQ multiplex PCR, and its TCRdb copy is limited to in-frame clones, with some not included. D and trimming were read from the DNA, whereas the V and J calls and clone size are those reported in that table. The sample shows fewer than 500,000 clones, 75% to 90% of them seen only once.

The rearrangement uses TRBV27 and TRBJ2-4, with D unresolved. Sequenced material: peripheral blood. This receptor was identified in a woman aged 25 to 39 with active or convalescent COVID-19. The CDR3 sequence: CASSPRVAKNIQYF. For the CDR3, the DNA is TGTGCCAGCAGCCCCCGGGTAGCCAAAAACATTCAGTACTTC.